One and the same sample provided the 9 T cell receptor beta chains below, sequenced in a study of blood T cell repertoires in COVID-19. Produced via immunoSEQ multiplex PCR; TCRdb's table is partial and in-frame only. The data hold around 310,000 clones, with just under 90% observed a single time. The specimen sequenced was PBMCs or T cells enriched from blood (not recorded which). These receptors all come from a woman younger than 45 who had recovered from COVID-19.

The chain carries TRBV7-2 and TRBJ1-2; 7 bases match TRBD1. The CDR3 runs to 17 residues. CDR1 is SGHTA and CDR2 is FQGNSA in the germline V gene. The trim removed 2 bases at V and 0 bases at J, leaving 9 bases unmatched. The CDR3 loop is CASSLLPGGIANYGYTF. As DNA, the CDR3 is TGTGCCAGCAGCTTACTACCAGGGGGTATTGCTAACTATGGCTACACCTTC.

The table lists this clone with a few counts. V is TRBV10-3 and J is TRBJ1-3, with D possibly being TRBD1 (6 bases). Between the trimmed V and J ends, which lost 4 bases and 0 bases, there was a span of 10 bases. Per the germline V gene, CDR1 is ENHRY and CDR2 is SYGVKD. This CDR3 has 15 residues. CDR3: CAISADRASGNTIYF. For the CDR3, the DNA is TGTGCCATCAGTGCGGACAGAGCCTCTGGAAACACCATATATTTT.

This chain joins TRBV15 and TRBJ2-7; D might be TRBD1 (6 bases). Trimming took 2 bases from V and 5 from J, leaving 19 bases between them. The CDR3 is 16 amino acids. The germline V gene encodes CDR1 LNHNV and CDR2 YYDKDF (reference sequence). This CDR3 reads CATSRLQTGVIDEQYF. DNA for the CDR3: TGTGCCACCAGCAGACTCCAGACAGGAGTTATTGACGAGCAGTACTTC.

The V gene is TRBV7-9, the J gene TRBJ1-3, with unresolved D. The ends were cut back, 0 bases at V and 4 bases at J, with 7 bases in the middle. Per germline, CDR1 SEHNR and CDR2 FQNEAQ (reference sequence). This CDR3 has 14 residues. The CDR3 protein is CASSLAEGGNTIYF. The DNA of the CDR3 is TGTGCCAGCAGCTTAGCGGAGGGCGGAAACACCATATATTTT.

This clone was observed a single time. V gene TRBV5-4 combines with J gene TRBJ2-1; 9 nucleotides align to TRBD1. V was pared by 4 bases and J by 4 bases, with 3 bases of the junction left unmatched. Germline V gene data show CDR1 as SGHNT and CDR2 as YYREEE (reference sequence). The CDR3 runs to 14 residues. The CDR3 coding sequence is TGTGCCAGCAGCACAGGGGGCGCTTACAATGAGCAGTTCTTC. Its translation: CASSTGGAYNEQFF.

The rearrangement joins TRBV6-5 to TRBJ1-1; D unresolved. V lost 5 bases and J lost 1, with 8 bases in between. The CDR3 runs to 13 residues. Germline V gene sequence: CDR1 MNHEY, CDR2 SVGAGI. CDR3 nucleotide sequence: TGTGCCAGCAGTATACATAAGAACACTGAAGCTTTCTTT. Its protein product is CASSIHKNTEAFF.

The rearrangement links TRBV6-5 to TRBJ1-5; D ambiguous. V lost 6 bases, J lost 5 bases, and 11 bases lay in between. CDR3 length: 13 amino acids. The germline gives CDR1 MNHEY, CDR2 SVGAGI. Here the CDR3 reads CASSRAGYQPQHF. In DNA, the CDR3 is TGTGCCAGCAGCAGAGCAGGCTATCAGCCCCAGCATTTT.

The V and J genes are TRBV6-1 and TRBJ1-1; D unresolved. This CDR3 is built from 13 residues. In germline, CDR1 is MNHNS, CDR2 SASEGT. V was pared by 2 bases and J by 9 bases, with 13 bases between. The CDR3 nucleotides are TGTGCCAGCAGTGAATTTACGGGGATGCAAGCTTTCTTT. Protein product: CASSEFTGMQAFF.

V usage is TRBV6-2 or TRBV6-3 and J usage is TRBJ2-1, with 9 bases matching TRBD2. The J segment lost 5 bases and the V segment lost 2 bases, leaving 22 bases of the junction unmatched. The CDR3 spans 21 residues. Germline V CDR1 and CDR2: MNHEY, SVGEGT. The CDR3 region is CASSYPSYSGRTPQSNNEQFF. The CDR3 bases are TGTGCCAGCAGTTACCCCTCTTACAGCGGGAGGACGCCTCAGAGCAACAATGAGCAGTTCTTC.